This T cell receptor (beta chain) was sequenced for a study of shared clonotypes between healthy human individuals. Findings and limits, study-wide: The naive CD4 repertoires of a handful of donors were compared, and approximately 5% of clonotypes were shared.

Remarks on this clone: Its antigen is currently unknown.

Positively selected for CCR7, the CD45RO-negative cells used as naive CD8 cells excluded terminally differentiated effector memory CD45RA+ cells. The study enrolled healthy HIV-negative adults without recent acute infections or vaccinations as donors. Per the germline V gene, CDR1 is SGDLS and CDR2 is YYNGEE. Trimming stripped 4 bases from V and 3 bases from J, with 14 bases between. This CDR3 comprises 14 residues. Sequenced by immunoSEQ multiplex PCR; TCRdb stores in-frame clones only, minus some. In the table there are around 2,000,000 clones, about 95% of which are singletons. The sequence came from a man aged 18 to 29 in good health. The chain couples TRBV9 to TRBJ2-7, with D perhaps given as TRBD1 or TRBD2 (6 bases each). Sequencing was performed on naive CD8+ T cells sorted from blood. Written as DNA, the CDR3 is TGTGCCAGCAGCCCGGAGGGGACAAACTACGAGCAGTACTTC. Amino acid sequence: CASSPEGTNYEQYF.